Listed here are 31 T cell receptor beta chains from one sample, sequenced in a study of Ad26.COV2.S vaccination and SARS-CoV-2 variants. Sample treatment: approximately 18 received Ad26.COV2.S at low or high dose, single or two shots; about 5 received placebo; per-sample allocation not given. Material that was analyzed had been drawn on day 63 after the first vaccine or placebo injection. Produced via immunoSEQ multiplex PCR; TCRdb's table is partial and in-frame only. Here the sample spans roughly 700,000 clones, 89% being singletons. The sample here was peripheral blood, taken in a trial of Ad26.COV2.S vaccine versus placebo. The receptors derive from a person between 18 and 65 years old who received the Ad26.COV2.S COVID-19 vaccine or a placebo.

The chain links TRBV5-1 to TRBJ2-5, with D perhaps given as TRBD1 or TRBD2 (5 bases each). V was trimmed by 3 bases and J by 2 bases, leaving 14 bases between them. The CDR3 sequence is 15 residues long. Looked up from germline, CDR1 is SGHRS and CDR2 is YFSETQ. This chain's CDR3 is CASSSLRGWQETQYF. Written as DNA, the CDR3 is TGCGCCAGCAGCTCCCTGAGGGGATGGCAAGAGACCCAGTACTTC.

The chain joins TRBV6-5 to TRBJ1-1; D uncertain. The CDR3 is made up of 13 amino acids. Per germline, CDR1 MNHEY and CDR2 SVGAGI. Trimming took off 7 bases at V and 3 bases at J, with 12 bases between the two ends. CDR3 sequence reads: CASTGVLDTEAFF. The CDR3 DNA sequence: TGTGCCAGCACGGGTGTGTTGGACACTGAAGCTTTCTTT.

The chain combines TRBV7-2 with TRBJ2-1, with D uncertain. The CDR3 has 13 amino acids. The germline CDR1 and CDR2 sequences are SGHTA and FQGNSA. V gave up 2 bases and J gave up 6 bases, with 8 bases separating them. The CDR3 spells CASSLWAVNEQFF. For the CDR3, the DNA is TGTGCCAGCAGCTTATGGGCGGTCAATGAGCAGTTCTTC.

V usage is TRBV11-2 and J usage is TRBJ1-2, with 10 bases lining up with TRBD1. V was clipped by 5 bases and J by 4 bases; unmatched bases: 4. The CDR3 consists of 14 residues. In germline, CDR1 is SGHAT, CDR2 FQNNGV. The CDR3 DNA reads as TGTGCCAGCAGCCAGCGGACAGGGGGCTATGGCTACACCTTC. Encoded protein: CASSQRTGGYGYTF.

The V gene is TRBV5-1, the J gene TRBJ1-4, with D tentatively TRBD1 (5 bases). The V and J ends lost 0 bases and 6 bases respectively, with 9 bases between them. This CDR3 spans 14 amino acids. Per the germline V gene, CDR1 is SGHRS and CDR2 is YFSETQ. The DNA of the CDR3 is TGCGCCAGCAGCTTGGAGGGGTCGTATGAAAAACTGTTTTTT. Encoded protein: CASSLEGSYEKLFF.

The V call is TRBV5-1, the J call TRBJ1-1; possible D gene TRBD1, 6 bases. Germline V gives CDR1 SGHRS, CDR2 YFSETQ. CDR3 length equals 15 residues. V was cut by 4 bases and J by 0 bases, with 13 bases left in between. This CDR3 is CASSLGAGLNTEAFF. CDR3 sequence (DNA): TGCGCCAGCAGCCTGGGGGCAGGGCTGAACACTGAAGCTTTCTTT.

The rearrangement links TRBV6-5 to TRBJ1-5; 9 bases line up with TRBD1. V was clipped by 8 bases and J by 6 bases; unmatched bases: 8. This CDR3 contains 14 residues. Germline V gene sequence: CDR1 MNHEY, CDR2 SVGAGI. The CDR3 region has the DNA TGTGCCAGCTCCGGGACAGGGATGGGTCAGCCCCAGCATTTT. Its protein is CASSGTGMGQPQHF.

This clone was counted only a few times. Compared with germline, one end of the junction differs, possibly owing to a read error. The V gene is TRBV2, the J gene TRBJ2-1; D might be TRBD1 (6 bases). The CDR3 is 11 amino acids. Germline V gene lookup returns CDR1 SNHLY and CDR2 FYNNEI. DNA for the CDR3: TGTGCCAGCCGGCAGGGGCGGGTTGGGGTCTTC. It codes for CASRQGRVGVF.

This rearrangement joins TRBV10-2 to TRBJ1-3; no reliable D call. The CDR3 sequence is 15 residues long. The germline gives CDR1 WSHSY, CDR2 SAAADI. Trimming left V 6 bases short and J 0 bases short, with 12 bases between. CDR3 protein: CASRPGPSSGNTIYF. Written as DNA, the CDR3 is TGCGCCAGCAGGCCGGGCCCGAGCTCTGGAAACACCATATATTTT.

CDR3 DNA sequence: TGTGCCAGCAGCCTTCTTGGGGGCGGGAGGGCCTATAACAATGAGCAGTTCTTC. It codes for CASSLLGGGRAYNNEQFF. The rearrangement joins TRBV4-2 to TRBJ2-1; 9 bases map to TRBD2. CDR3 length: 18 residues. Looked up from germline, CDR1 is LGHNA and CDR2 is YNFKEQ. V lost 4 bases and J lost 5; bases outside the gene matches: 15.

The rearrangement links TRBV18 to TRBJ2-7; TRBD2 agrees at 9 bases. The V gene end was trimmed by 4 bases and the J gene end by 2 bases; junction bases not matched to a gene: 3. The CDR3 runs to 14 residues. Germline V gene lookup returns CDR1 KGHSH and CDR2 LQKENI. CDR3: CASSRAGGPYEQYF. CDR3 sequence (DNA): TGTGCCAGCTCACGAGCGGGGGGCCCCTACGAGCAGTACTTC. The full variable domain, rest sourced from reference TRBV18 and TRBJ2-7, is NAGVMQNPRHLVRRRGQEARLRCSPMKGHSHVYWYRQLPEEGLKFMVYLQKENIIDESGMPKERFSAEFPKEGPSILRIQQVVRGDSAAYFCASSRAGGPYEQYFGPGTRLTVT.

V is TRBV7-9 and J is TRBJ1-1; D ambiguous. Trimming cost V 5 bases and J 5 bases, with 12 bases left between them. Germline V CDR1 and CDR2: SEHNR, FQNEAQ (reference sequence). The CDR3 contains 13 residues. The chain's CDR3 is CASSRSYGTEAFF. The CDR3 nucleotides read TGTGCCAGCAGCCGCTCATACGGGACTGAAGCTTTCTTT.

The chain uses TRBV7-6 and TRBJ2-1, with 9 bases lining up with TRBD2. The CDR3 sequence is 15 residues long. V shed 4 bases and J 4 bases; nucleotides not matched to a gene: 5. The germline CDR1 and CDR2 sequences are SGHVS and FNYEAQ. Here the CDR3 DNA reads TGTGCCAGCAGCTCAGGGGCGGGAGGGTACAATGAGCAGTTCTTC. Residues: CASSSGAGGYNEQFF.

The J gene is TRBJ2-5, the V gene TRBV19, with TRBD1 as a possible D gene (7 bases). V was clipped by 6 bases and J by 4 bases, with 21 bases between them. Germline loops: CDR1 LNHDA, CDR2 SQIVND (reference sequence). This CDR3 comprises 16 residues. CDR3 sequence reads: CASRKISGRQGETQYF. The CDR3 DNA is TGTGCCAGTAGAAAGATTAGCGGCCGACAGGGAGAGACCCAGTACTTC.

This chain connects TRBV6-5 to TRBJ1-2; the match to TRBD1 covers 7 bases. CDR1 and CDR2 (germline): MNHEY, SVGAGI. The length of the CDR3 is 13 residues. J was trimmed by 4 bases and V by 7 bases; bases with no gene match: 6. This chain's CDR3 is CASTRDSSYGYTF. The CDR3 nucleotides are TGTGCCAGCACCCGGGACAGCTCCTATGGCTACACCTTC.

The CDR3 protein is CASSRSEDSGHYGYTF. In DNA form, the CDR3 reads TGTGCCAGCAGCCGATCGGAGGACAGCGGGCACTATGGCTACACCTTC. The chain is built from TRBV16 and TRBJ1-2, with a possible D match to TRBD1 (6 bases). Germline lookup yields CDR1 KGHSY and CDR2 FQNENV. CDR3 length equals 16 residues. With 4 bases removed from V and 3 bases from J, the gap between germline ends came to 18 bases.

J is TRBJ2-3 and V is TRBV6-6; D is perhaps TRBD2 (6 bases). V was trimmed by 2 bases and J by 2 bases, leaving 11 bases between them. The CDR3 length is 15 residues. Per the germline V gene, CDR1 is MNHNY and CDR2 is SVGAGI (reference sequence). The CDR3 DNA sequence: TGTGCCAGCAGTTACCGGAGGGATAACACAGATACGCAGTATTTT. It yields the protein CASSYRRDNTDTQYF.

The CDR3 DNA reads as TGCGCCAGCAGCTTGACGGGAGTTGTGGAGACCCAGTACTTC. Its protein product is CASSLTGVVETQYF. The chain employs TRBV5-1 and TRBJ2-5, with a tentative D call TRBD2 (6 bases). The CDR3 runs to 14 residues. The germline V and J ends were trimmed by 1 base and 5 bases, with 12 bases remaining between them. Germline V gives CDR1 SGHRS, CDR2 YFSETQ.

A note on this clone: This specimen includes other DNA sequences encoding the same CDR3. The V and J genes are TRBV29-1 and TRBJ2-1; possibly TRBD2 for D (5 bases). Per germline, CDR1 SQVTM and CDR2 ANQGSEA. V lost 5 bases and J lost 7, with 12 bases in between. This CDR3 spans 12 amino acids. CDR3 coding DNA: TGCAGCGTTCGCCTAGCTGCTAATGAGCAGTTCTTC. This gives the protein CSVRLAANEQFF.

The chain has TRBV19 and TRBJ2-6; D gene uncertain. The CDR3 consists of 14 residues. Trimming left V 7 bases short and J 0 bases short, with 7 bases between. Germline CDR1 and CDR2: LNHDA and SQIVND (reference sequence). The CDR3 nucleotides read TGTGCCAGTATGGATGTCTCTGGGGCCAACGTCCTGACTTTC. Translated, it gives CASMDVSGANVLTF.

This chain uses TRBV9 with TRBJ1-3; 7 bases align to TRBD1. The germline gives CDR1 SGDLS, CDR2 YYNGEE. The ends lost 4 bases at V and 2 bases at J; junction bases unmatched: 3. The CDR3 loop spans 14 amino acids. CDR3 loop: CASSPTGAGNTIYF. The DNA of the CDR3 is TGTGCCAGCAGCCCAACAGGGGCTGGAAACACCATATATTTT. The entire variable domain, with the rest obtained from reference TRBV9 and TRBJ1-3, is as follows: DSGVTQTPKHLITATGQRVTLRCSPRSGDLSVYWYQQSLDQGLQFLIQYYNGEERAKGNILERFSAQQFPDLHSELNLSSLELGDSALYFCASSPTGAGNTIYFGEGSWLTVV.

This chain joins TRBV5-8 and TRBJ1-5; tentative D call: TRBD1 (5 bases). CDR3 length: 15 amino acids. V lost 0 bases and J 3 bases, leaving 10 bases between the germline ends. In germline, CDR1 is SGHTS, CDR2 YDEGEE. Here the CDR3 DNA reads TGTGCCAGCAGCTTGGGGCGACAGAACAATCAGCCCCAGCATTTT. Translating gives CASSLGRQNNQPQHF.

This clone was found once. V usage is TRBV30 and J usage is TRBJ1-2; a weak D match, TRBD1 (5 bases). The CDR3 is 12 amino acids. Per germline, CDR1 GTSNPN and CDR2 SVGIG (reference sequence). Trimming removed 3 bases from V and 6 bases from J, with 11 bases in between. CDR3 in amino acids: CAWRMGGDGYTF. CDR3 nucleotides: TGTGCCTGGAGGATGGGGGGTGATGGCTACACCTTC. Based on the CDR3 plus reference TRBV30 and TRBJ1-2, the full variable domain is SQTIHQWPATLVQPVGSPLSLECTVEGTSNPNLYWYRQAAGRGLQLLFYSVGIGQISSEVPQNLSASRPQDRQFILSSKKLLLSDSGFYLCAWRMGGDGYTFGSGTRLTVV.

The chain recombines TRBV7-2 with TRBJ2-1; 10 bases map to TRBD2. The CDR3 has 17 amino acids. Germline values: CDR1 SGHTA, CDR2 FQGNSA. Germline trimming cut 2 bases from V and 8 bases from J; bases unmatched to any gene: 12. CDR3 sequence (DNA): TGTGCCAGCAGCTTATCGCAGCGGGGGGGCGCTATCGATGAGCAGTTCTTC. Protein: CASSLSQRGGAIDEQFF.

The V gene is TRBV30, the J gene TRBJ2-1; TRBD2 might be the D (5 bases). CDR3 length: 15 residues. Germline V CDR1 and CDR2: GTSNPN, SVGIG (reference sequence). V was cut by 0 bases and J by 0 bases, with 9 bases left in between. The CDR3 is CAWSVPGNSYNEQFF. The CDR3 DNA follows: TGTGCCTGGAGTGTACCGGGAAACTCCTACAATGAGCAGTTCTTC.

This sequence joins TRBV3-1 (or the pseudogene TRBV3-2) and TRBJ1-5; D may be TRBD1 (6 bases). CDR1 and CDR2 (germline): LGHDT, YNNKEL (reference sequence). The V end was cut by 7 bases, the J end by 4 bases, with 17 bases between. The CDR3 runs 15 residues. For the CDR3, the DNA is TGTGCCAGCATCACGTTGGGGGGGGCTAATCAGCCCCAGCATTTT. Amino acid sequence: CASITLGGANQPQHF.

About this clone itself: Other DNA sequences in the same sample also yield this CDR3. The V call is TRBV9, the J call TRBJ2-7; 11 nucleotides agree with TRBD1. This CDR3 is built from 14 residues. V dropped 3 bases and J dropped 3; count of bases not matched to a gene: 2. Per germline, CDR1 SGDLS and CDR2 YYNGEE. CDR3 region: CASSAGTGGYEQYF. The CDR3 nucleotides are TGTGCCAGCAGCGCCGGGACAGGGGGCTACGAGCAGTACTTC.

The chain carries TRBV6-2 or TRBV6-3 and TRBJ2-7; 10 bases line up with TRBD2. Germline loops: CDR1 MNHEY, CDR2 SVGEGT. Unmatched junction bases numbered 6, after V lost 5 bases and J lost 2 bases. The CDR3 has 15 residues. The DNA for the CDR3 is TGTGCCAGCAGTCCCATAGCGGGGGGCGCCTACGAGCAGTACTTC. Its translation is CASSPIAGGAYEQYF.

The V gene is TRBV2, the J gene TRBJ2-2; 10 positions match TRBD2. The length of the CDR3 is 15 residues. The J segment lost 4 bases and the V segment lost 6 bases, leaving 5 bases of the junction unmatched. The V gene's germline CDR1 is SNHLY and CDR2 FYNNEI. In DNA, the CDR3 is TGTGCCAGCAGGTCGCTAGCGGGGGTCACCGGGGAGCTGTTTTTT. It encodes CASRSLAGVTGELFF. Filled out from reference TRBV2 and TRBJ2-2, the complete variable domain reads EPEVTQTPSHQVTQMGQEVILRCVPISNHLYFYWYRQILGQKVEFLVSFYNNEISEKSEIFDDQFSVERPDGSNFTLKIRSTKLEDSAMYFCASRSLAGVTGELFFGEGSRLTVL.

The chain joins TRBV19 to TRBJ2-1; tentatively, D is TRBD1 or TRBD2 (5 bases each). Germline V lookup: CDR1 LNHDA, CDR2 SQIVND (reference sequence). Trimming took off 4 bases at V and 5 bases at J, with 15 bases between the two ends. CDR3 length equals 15 residues. The CDR3 nucleotides are TGTGCCAGTAGTACCACACCCGGGGCTAACAATGAGCAGTTCTTC. Translation: CASSTTPGANNEQFF. The whole variable domain, remainder taken from reference TRBV19 and TRBJ2-1, is DGGITQSPKYLFRKEGQNVTLSCEQNLNHDAMYWYRQDPGQGLRLIYYSQIVNDFQKGDIAEGYSVSREKKESFPLTVTSAQKNPTAFYLCASSTTPGANNEQFFGPGTRLTVL.

The DNA for the CDR3 is TGTGCCAGCAGCTCAATAGCGGGAGCTCGTGAGCAGTACTTC. Translation gives CASSSIAGAREQYF. V and J are TRBV11-3 and TRBJ2-7; 9 bases match TRBD2. J gave up 7 bases and V 4 bases, and 8 bases lay outside the gene matches. Germline CDR1 is SGHNT and CDR2 is YENEEA. The CDR3 is 14 amino acids.